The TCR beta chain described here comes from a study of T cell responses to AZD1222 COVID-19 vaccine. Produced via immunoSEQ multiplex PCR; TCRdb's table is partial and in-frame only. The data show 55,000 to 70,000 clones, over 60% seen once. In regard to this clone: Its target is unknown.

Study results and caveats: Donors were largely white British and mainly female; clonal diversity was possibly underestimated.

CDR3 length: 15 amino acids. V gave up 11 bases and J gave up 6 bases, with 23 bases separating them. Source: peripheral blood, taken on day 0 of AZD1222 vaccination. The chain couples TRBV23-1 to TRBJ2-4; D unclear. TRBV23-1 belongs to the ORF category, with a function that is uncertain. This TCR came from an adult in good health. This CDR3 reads CAVKADPLERNIQYF. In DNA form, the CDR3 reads TGCGCCGTCAAAGCCGATCCCTTGGAGCGAAACATTCAGTACTTC.